This passage covers 23 T cell receptor beta chains from one sample sequenced in a study of siplizumab effects on memory and regulatory T cells. Assay: immunoSEQ multiplex PCR; the TCRdb copy retains only in-frame clones and omits some. The sample yields approximately 100,000 clones, around 90% seen once. Sequenced: non-Treg CD4+ T cells sorted from blood. These receptor sequences come from a human donor in good health.

The chain carries TRBV15 and TRBJ2-2; D is undetermined. The germline V gene has CDR1 LNHNV and CDR2 YYDKDF (reference sequence). This CDR3 spans 18 amino acids. Deletions cut 4 bases from V and 4 bases from J, with 22 bases between. The CDR3 protein is CATSIKIGWAGGTGELFF. The CDR3 coding sequence is TGTGCCACCAGCATCAAAATCGGTTGGGCCGGTGGCACCGGGGAGCTGTTTTTT. The variable domain in full, completed from reference TRBV15 and TRBJ2-2, reads DAMVIQNPRYQVTQFGKPVTLSCSQTLNHNVMYWYQQKSSQAPKLLFHYYDKDFNNEADTPDNFQSRRPNTSFCFLDIRSPGLGDTAMYLCATSIKIGWAGGTGELFFGEGSRLTVL.

The V and J genes are TRBV27 and TRBJ2-2; 9 positions match TRBD1. This CDR3 comprises 15 residues. Germline V gives CDR1 MNHEY, CDR2 SMNVEV (reference sequence). V trimming: 2 bases; J trimming: 7 bases; junction bases outside the gene matches: 5. The CDR3 DNA reads TGTGCCAGCAGTTTAGGGACAGGGAGTATCGGGGAGCTGTTTTTT. It encodes CASSLGTGSIGELFF.

CDR3 bases: TGTGCCAGTAGTATAGGGTTACTAGCAGCTACCTACAATGAGCAGTTCTTC. This translates into CASSIGLLAATYNEQFF. The chain couples TRBV19 to TRBJ2-1, with a tentative D call TRBD2 (6 bases). V lost 1 base and J lost 2, with 15 bases in between. The CDR3 contains 17 residues. Germline CDR1 reads LNHDA; CDR2 reads SQIVND (reference sequence).

The J gene is TRBJ2-3, the V gene TRBV5-1; 13 bases are shared with TRBD2. Looked up from germline, CDR1 is SGHRS and CDR2 is YFSETQ. With V trimmed by 0 bases and J by 3 bases, 10 bases remained unmatched. This CDR3 region has 19 residues. The chain's CDR3 is CASSLASWTSGSVTDTQYF. In DNA, the CDR3 is TGCGCCAGCAGCTTGGCCTCTTGGACTAGCGGGAGTGTAACAGATACGCAGTATTTT.

V gene TRBV7-2 combines with J gene TRBJ2-5; the D is unclear. Near its end, the DNA agrees better with TRBJ2-7, so the J call may be wrong. Germline CDR1 SGHTA, CDR2 FQGNSA. The CDR3 is made up of 13 amino acids. This CDR3 reads CASSFNRPYEQYF. The CDR3 DNA follows: TGTGCCAGCAGCTTCAACAGACCCTACGAGCAGTACTTC.

This clone appeared once. The J gene is TRBJ2-7, the V gene TRBV28, with 12 positions matching TRBD2. V dropped 6 bases and J dropped 7; count of bases not matched to a gene: 7. CDR3 size: 14 residues. The V gene's germline CDR1 is MDHEN and CDR2 SYDVKM. As DNA, the CDR3 is TGTGCCAGCAGAAAACTAGCGGGGGGTACGGAGCAGTACTTC. Translating gives CASRKLAGGTEQYF.

The genes are TRBV7-8 and TRBJ2-2; D remains ambiguous. Germline CDR1 SGHVS, CDR2 FQNEAQ. Trimming pared 5 bases from V and 7 bases from J, leaving 11 bases between. The CDR3 sequence is 13 residues long. CDR3 protein: CASSPRLGGELFF. The CDR3 region has the DNA TGTGCCAGCAGCCCCCGGCTCGGCGGGGAGCTGTTTTTT.

The chain joins TRBV6-1 to TRBJ2-1, with D possibly called TRBD1 or TRBD2 (5 bases each). The CDR3 has 15 residues. V lost 7 bases to trimming and J lost 0 bases, with 13 bases between them. The germline CDR1 and CDR2 sequences are MNHNS and SASEGT. The CDR3 region is CASTRDGSSYNEQFF. The CDR3 bases are TGTGCCAGCACTAGGGACGGTAGCTCCTACAATGAGCAGTTCTTC.

The V call is TRBV19, the J call TRBJ2-5; D remains unclear. Germline V lookup: CDR1 LNHDA, CDR2 SQIVND (reference sequence). This CDR3 contains 14 residues. V lost 4 bases to trimming and J lost 1 base, with 10 bases between them. CDR3 amino acids: CASSKDRAQETQYF. The CDR3 nucleotides read TGTGCCAGTAGTAAAGACCGTGCCCAAGAGACCCAGTACTTC.

This clone was observed once. The chain couples TRBV28 to TRBJ2-5; 15 bases are a match to TRBD2. The end of the DNA aligns better with TRBJ2-7, so the J call may be wrong. The germline CDR1 and CDR2 sequences are MDHEN and SYDVKM. There are 18 residues in the CDR3. The CDR3 reads CASSLLGLAGGSSYEQYF. The CDR3 region has the DNA TGTGCCAGCAGTTTACTGGGACTAGCGGGAGGATCCTCCTACGAGCAGTACTTC.

The chain employs TRBV10-3 and TRBJ2-4, with D possibly matching TRBD1 (6 bases). Trimming left V 0 bases short and J 4 bases short, with 7 bases between. Germline-derived CDR1 and CDR2 are ENHRY and SYGVKD. This CDR3 is 14 amino acids long. Here the CDR3 reads CAISESGGKNIQYF. Written as DNA, the CDR3 is TGTGCCATCAGTGAGTCAGGGGGTAAAAACATTCAGTACTTC.

The J gene is TRBJ2-3, the V gene TRBV7-9; tentatively, D is TRBD2 (6 bases). CDR3 size: 15 residues. The V gene lost 2 bases and the J gene lost 2 bases, with 11 bases spanning the gap. Germline V gives CDR1 SEHNR, CDR2 FQNEAQ (reference sequence). CDR3 protein: CASSLLSGTTDTQYF. In DNA, the CDR3 is TGTGCCAGCAGCTTACTTAGCGGAACCACAGATACGCAGTATTTT.

V gene TRBV14 combines with J gene TRBJ2-3; a weak D match, TRBD2 (6 bases). The CDR3 runs 15 residues. Trimming pared 5 bases from V and 4 bases from J, leaving 16 bases between. CDR1 and CDR2 from the germline V gene are SGHDN and FVKESK. The CDR3 DNA is TGTGCCAGCAGCTTCGGGAGAGGGGTAGCAGATACGCAGTATTTT. It encodes CASSFGRGVADTQYF.

The V gene is TRBV7-6, the J gene TRBJ2-1; D uncertain. Deletions cut 0 bases from V and 0 bases from J, with 9 bases between. The CDR3 loop spans 16 amino acids. From germline, CDR1 is SGHVS and CDR2 FNYEAQ. The DNA of the CDR3 is TGTGCCAGCAGCTTAGCGGGGTACAACTCCTACAATGAGCAGTTCTTC. Encoded protein: CASSLAGYNSYNEQFF.

This chain connects TRBV5-5 to TRBJ2-4; no reliable D call. V was pared by 0 bases and J by 5 bases, with 3 bases between. Germline CDR1 reads SGHKS; CDR2 reads YYEKEE (reference sequence). This CDR3 is 12 amino acids long. As DNA, the CDR3 is TGTGCCAGCAGCTTGGTTGAAAACATTCAGTACTTC. This encodes CASSLVENIQYF.

The V call is TRBV7-3, the J call TRBJ2-2, with 7 bases identical to TRBD2. V was pared by 5 bases and J by 6 bases, with 9 bases of the junction left unmatched. The CDR3 is 15 residues long. CDR1 and CDR2 (germline): SGHTA, FQGTGA. The CDR3 spells CASSIGLVWPGELFF. The CDR3 DNA is TGTGCCAGCAGCATAGGACTAGTTTGGCCCGGGGAGCTGTTTTTT.

In the case of this clone: At the DNA level, this CDR3 is encoded by other sequences in the same sample as well. In DNA form, the CDR3 reads TGTGCCAGCAGCTTACTGGTTAACACTGAAGCTTTCTTT. It encodes CASSLLVNTEAFF. The chain links TRBV7-3 to TRBJ1-1; no reliable D call. CDR3 length: 13 residues. Per germline, CDR1 SGHTA and CDR2 FQGTGA. V lost 2 bases and J 2 bases, leaving 6 bases between the germline ends. Full variable domain (missing parts from reference TRBV7-3 and TRBJ1-1): GAGVSQTPSNKVTEKGKYVELRCDPISGHTALYWYRQSLGQGPEFLIYFQGTGAADDSGLPNDRFFAVRPEGSVSTLKIQRTERGDSAVYLCASSLLVNTEAFFGQGTRLTVV.

The V call is TRBV2, the J call TRBJ2-7; 9 bases fit TRBD1. J was trimmed by 1 base and V by 5 bases; bases with no gene match: 6. The CDR3 is 15 residues long. Germline CDR1 and CDR2: SNHLY and FYNNEI. The CDR3 region is CASSWDRDPSYEQYF. The CDR3 DNA sequence: TGTGCCAGCAGTTGGGACAGGGACCCATCCTACGAGCAGTACTTC.

Here the CDR3 reads CASSFHDRTEAFF. For the CDR3, the DNA is TGTGCCAGCAGCTTCCACGACCGCACTGAAGCTTTCTTT. The chain is built from TRBV11-1 and TRBJ1-1; D gene uncertain. The CDR3 runs to 13 residues. V was shortened by 3 bases and J by 4 bases, with 9 bases between the two germline ends. Germline loops: CDR1 SGHAT, CDR2 FQDESV (reference sequence).

The chain couples TRBV7-3 to TRBJ2-1, with a tentative D call TRBD2 (6 bases). Germline V gene sequence: CDR1 SGHTA, CDR2 FQGTGA. This CDR3 comprises 15 residues. V was cut by 2 bases and J by 0 bases, with 8 bases left in between. The CDR3 DNA sequence: TGTGCCAGCAGCTTAGTAGCGGTCTCCTACAATGAGCAGTTCTTC. Protein product: CASSLVAVSYNEQFF.

The chain links TRBV19 to TRBJ1-5; 9 nucleotides agree with TRBD1. CDR1 and CDR2 from the germline V gene are LNHDA and SQIVND (reference sequence). The CDR3 consists of 16 residues. V dropped 5 bases and J dropped 5; count of bases not matched to a gene: 10. In DNA form, the CDR3 reads TGTGCCAGTAGTGTAGGACAGGGGTCCTTCTATCAGCCCCAGCATTTT. This encodes CASSVGQGSFYQPQHF.

This chain links TRBV2 with TRBJ2-2; D unclear. Trimming cost V 7 bases and J 0 bases, with 12 bases left between them. This CDR3 contains 15 residues. From germline, CDR1 is SNHLY and CDR2 FYNNEI. CDR3 loop: CASNKGTANTGELFF. The DNA of the CDR3 is TGTGCCAGCAACAAGGGAACCGCGAACACCGGGGAGCTGTTTTTT.

This rearrangement joins TRBV25-1 to TRBJ1-5; D perhaps matches TRBD1 (6 bases). Trimming left V 6 bases short and J 4 bases short, with 16 bases between. CDR3 length: 15 residues. In germline, CDR1 is MGHDK, CDR2 SYGVNS. CDR3 sequence (DNA): TGTGCCAGCAGACCCTCCGGGACACAGAATCAGCCCCAGCATTTT. Amino acids: CASRPSGTQNQPQHF. Looking up the rest from reference TRBV25-1 and TRBJ1-5 gives the full variable domain: EADIYQTPRYLVIGTGKKITLECSQTMGHDKMYWYQQDPGMELHLIHYSYGVNSTEKGDLSSESTVSRIRTEHFPLTLESARPSHTSQYLCASRPSGTQNQPQHFGDGTRLSIL.